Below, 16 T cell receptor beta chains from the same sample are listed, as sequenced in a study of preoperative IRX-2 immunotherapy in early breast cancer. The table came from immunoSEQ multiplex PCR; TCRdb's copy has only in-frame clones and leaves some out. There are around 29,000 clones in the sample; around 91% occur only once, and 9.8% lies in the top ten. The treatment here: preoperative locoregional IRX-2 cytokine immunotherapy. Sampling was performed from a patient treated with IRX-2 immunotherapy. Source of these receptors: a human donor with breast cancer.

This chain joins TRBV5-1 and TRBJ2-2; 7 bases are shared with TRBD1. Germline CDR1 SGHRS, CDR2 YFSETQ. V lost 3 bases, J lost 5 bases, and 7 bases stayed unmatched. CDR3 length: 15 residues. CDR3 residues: CASSSDRVGTGELFF. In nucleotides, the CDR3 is TGCGCCAGCAGCTCCGACAGGGTAGGGACCGGGGAGCTGTTTTTT.

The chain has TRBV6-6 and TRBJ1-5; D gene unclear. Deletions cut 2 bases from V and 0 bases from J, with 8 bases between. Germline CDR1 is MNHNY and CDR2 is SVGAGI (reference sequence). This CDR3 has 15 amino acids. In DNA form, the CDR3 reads TGTGCCAGCAGTTACAGCGGGGATAGCAATCAGCCCCAGCATTTT. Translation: CASSYSGDSNQPQHF.

As DNA, the CDR3 is TGTGCCAGTTCCGAGCGGGGGCCCTACGAGCAGTACTTC. This gives the protein CASSERGPYEQYF. This rearrangement joins TRBV7-2 to TRBJ2-7; TRBD2 matches 8 bases. The CDR3 consists of 13 residues. CDR1 and CDR2 from the germline V gene are SGHTA and FQGNSA. Trimming cost V 9 bases and J 2 bases; bases outside gene matches: 6.

This chain's CDR3 is CASSPRTENTEAFF. Written as DNA, the CDR3 is TGTGCCAGCAGCCCGCGGACAGAGAACACTGAAGCTTTCTTT. The chain has TRBV7-6 and TRBJ1-1; TRBD1 might be the D (6 bases). The CDR3 runs 14 residues. CDR1 and CDR2 (germline): SGHVS, FNYEAQ. V was trimmed by 5 bases and J by 1 base, leaving 11 bases between them.

As DNA, the CDR3 is TGCAGCGTTGAAGCAGGGGGACGTAACTATGGCTACACCTTC. The encoded protein is CSVEAGGRNYGYTF. The chain carries TRBV29-1 and TRBJ1-2; 7 nucleotides align to TRBD1. Germline V gives CDR1 SQVTM, CDR2 ANQGSEA. This CDR3 has 14 amino acids. V dropped 1 base and J dropped 1; count of bases not matched to a gene: 3.

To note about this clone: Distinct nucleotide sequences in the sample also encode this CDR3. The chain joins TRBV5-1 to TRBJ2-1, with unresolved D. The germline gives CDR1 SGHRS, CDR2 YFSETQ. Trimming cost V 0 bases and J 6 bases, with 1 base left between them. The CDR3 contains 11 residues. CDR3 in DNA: TGCGCCAGCAGCTTGGGCAATGAGCAGTTCTTC. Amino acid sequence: CASSLGNEQFF.

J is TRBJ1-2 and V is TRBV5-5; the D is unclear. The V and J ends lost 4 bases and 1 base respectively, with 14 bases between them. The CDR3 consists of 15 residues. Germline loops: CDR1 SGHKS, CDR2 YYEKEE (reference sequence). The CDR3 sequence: CASSEMTNINYGYTF. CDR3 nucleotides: TGTGCCAGCAGCGAAATGACAAATATTAACTATGGCTACACCTTC.

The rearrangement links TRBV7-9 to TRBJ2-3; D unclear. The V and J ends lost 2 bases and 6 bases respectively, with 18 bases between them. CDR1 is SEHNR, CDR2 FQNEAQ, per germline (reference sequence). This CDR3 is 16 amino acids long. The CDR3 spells CASSLRSSALGDTQYF. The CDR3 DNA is TGTGCCAGCAGCTTAAGGTCGTCGGCCCTAGGGGATACGCAGTATTTT.

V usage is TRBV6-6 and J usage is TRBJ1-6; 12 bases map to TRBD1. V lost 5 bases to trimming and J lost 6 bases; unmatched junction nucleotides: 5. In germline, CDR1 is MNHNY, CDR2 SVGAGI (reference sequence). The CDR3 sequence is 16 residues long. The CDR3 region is CASSRDRGRPNSPLHF. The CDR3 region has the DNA TGTGCCAGCAGTCGGGACAGGGGGCGTCCTAATTCACCCCTCCACTTT.

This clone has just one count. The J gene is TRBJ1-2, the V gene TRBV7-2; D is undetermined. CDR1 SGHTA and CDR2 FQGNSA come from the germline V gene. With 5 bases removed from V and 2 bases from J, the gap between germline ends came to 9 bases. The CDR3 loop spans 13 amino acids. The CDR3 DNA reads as TGTGCCAGCAGCCCCGACTTCAACTATGGCTACACCTTC. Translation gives CASSPDFNYGYTF.

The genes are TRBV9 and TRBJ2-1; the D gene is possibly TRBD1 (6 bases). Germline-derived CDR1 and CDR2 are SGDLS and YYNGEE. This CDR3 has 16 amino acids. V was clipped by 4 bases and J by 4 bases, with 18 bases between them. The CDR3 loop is CASSPHNRVRYNEQFF. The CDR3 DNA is TGTGCCAGCAGCCCCCACAACAGGGTACGGTACAATGAGCAGTTCTTC.

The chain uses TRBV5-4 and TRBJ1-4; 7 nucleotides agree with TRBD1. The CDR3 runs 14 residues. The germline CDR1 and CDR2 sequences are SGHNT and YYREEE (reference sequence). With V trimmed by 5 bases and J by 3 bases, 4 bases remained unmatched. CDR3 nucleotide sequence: TGTGCCAGCAGACGACAGGGTTCTAATGAAAAACTGTTTTTT. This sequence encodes CASRRQGSNEKLFF.

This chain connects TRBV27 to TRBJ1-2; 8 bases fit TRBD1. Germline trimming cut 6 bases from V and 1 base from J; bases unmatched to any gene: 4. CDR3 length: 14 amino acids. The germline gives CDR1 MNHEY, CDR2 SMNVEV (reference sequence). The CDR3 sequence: CASRDRGFNYGYTF. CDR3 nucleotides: TGTGCCAGCAGAGACAGGGGATTTAACTATGGCTACACCTTC.

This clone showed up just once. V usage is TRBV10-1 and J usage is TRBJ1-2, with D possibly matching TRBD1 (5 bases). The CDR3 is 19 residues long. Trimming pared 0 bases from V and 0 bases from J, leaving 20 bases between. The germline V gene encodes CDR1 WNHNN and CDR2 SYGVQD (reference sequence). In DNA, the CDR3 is TGCGCCAGCAGTGAGTCGATCGGGGCCCGTTTCCCAGCTAACTATGGCTACACCTTC. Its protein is CASSESIGARFPANYGYTF.

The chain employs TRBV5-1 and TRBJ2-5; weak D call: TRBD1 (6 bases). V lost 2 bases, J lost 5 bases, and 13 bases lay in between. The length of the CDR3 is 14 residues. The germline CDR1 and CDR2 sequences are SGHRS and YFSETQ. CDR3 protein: CASSFSPGVETQYF. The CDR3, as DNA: TGCGCCAGCAGCTTCTCCCCAGGGGTTGAGACCCAGTACTTC.

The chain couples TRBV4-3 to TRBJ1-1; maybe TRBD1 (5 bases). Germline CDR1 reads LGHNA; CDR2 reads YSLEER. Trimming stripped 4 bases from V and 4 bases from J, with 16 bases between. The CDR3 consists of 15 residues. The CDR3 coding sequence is TGCGCCAGCAGCCCCGGCGGAGGGGCGGTCACTGAAGCTTTCTTT. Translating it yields CASSPGGGAVTEAFF.